This T cell receptor beta chain was identified during a study of radiotherapy plus CTLA-4 blockade in lung cancer. As for the study in general: Objective responses arose in 18% of patients, and 31% experienced disease control.

Overall study findings and caveats: Expansion in blood of tumor-derived TCR clones was seen after radiotherapy plus ipilimumab. Early shifts in blood T cell clones, with interferon-beta, reportedly predicted response best.

This CDR3 has 16 residues. V lost 0 bases, J lost 3 bases, and 12 bases lay in between. Germline V gene lookup returns CDR1 SEHNR and CDR2 FQNEAQ (reference sequence). Turning to this clone: What it binds is unknown.

Measured with immunoSEQ multiplex PCR; TCRdb has only the in-frame clones, and not every one. The sample yields tens of thousands of clones, around 87% seen once. Each patient with chemo-refractory metastatic non-small-cell lung cancer was treated with focal radiation plus CTLA-4 blockade using ipilimumab. This chain connects TRBV7-9 to TRBJ1-5; D unclear. The sample here was peripheral blood, taken from a patient treated with radiotherapy plus ipilimumab. This receptor was identified in a human donor with non-small cell lung cancer that progressed on radiotherapy plus ipilimumab. CDR3 coding DNA: TGTGCCAGCAGCTTAGCGCCCCTTATCCTCAATCAGCCCCAGCATTTT. Translation: CASSLAPLILNQPQHF.